Detailed here is one T cell receptor beta chain. The CDR3 consists of 16 residues. From germline, CDR1 is GTSNPN and CDR2 SVGIG (reference sequence). V dropped 1 base and J dropped 4; count of bases not matched to a gene: 7. Profiled with immunoSEQ multiplex PCR; TCRdb holds only in-frame clones, not every one. The sample gives 50,000 or so clones, about 77% of which show up once; about 19% is in the top ten. This sample was taken from a study of blood T cell repertoires in COVID-19. The chain combines TRBV30 with TRBJ1-5, with TRBD1 matching over 10 bases. The sequencing input was peripheral blood. The sequence came from a human donor with active or convalescent COVID-19. The donor label of this sample is uncertain. The chain's CDR3 is CAWSAPDRGRNQPQHF. CDR3 DNA: TGTGCCTGGAGTGCTCCTGACAGGGGGCGGAATCAGCCCCAGCATTTT.